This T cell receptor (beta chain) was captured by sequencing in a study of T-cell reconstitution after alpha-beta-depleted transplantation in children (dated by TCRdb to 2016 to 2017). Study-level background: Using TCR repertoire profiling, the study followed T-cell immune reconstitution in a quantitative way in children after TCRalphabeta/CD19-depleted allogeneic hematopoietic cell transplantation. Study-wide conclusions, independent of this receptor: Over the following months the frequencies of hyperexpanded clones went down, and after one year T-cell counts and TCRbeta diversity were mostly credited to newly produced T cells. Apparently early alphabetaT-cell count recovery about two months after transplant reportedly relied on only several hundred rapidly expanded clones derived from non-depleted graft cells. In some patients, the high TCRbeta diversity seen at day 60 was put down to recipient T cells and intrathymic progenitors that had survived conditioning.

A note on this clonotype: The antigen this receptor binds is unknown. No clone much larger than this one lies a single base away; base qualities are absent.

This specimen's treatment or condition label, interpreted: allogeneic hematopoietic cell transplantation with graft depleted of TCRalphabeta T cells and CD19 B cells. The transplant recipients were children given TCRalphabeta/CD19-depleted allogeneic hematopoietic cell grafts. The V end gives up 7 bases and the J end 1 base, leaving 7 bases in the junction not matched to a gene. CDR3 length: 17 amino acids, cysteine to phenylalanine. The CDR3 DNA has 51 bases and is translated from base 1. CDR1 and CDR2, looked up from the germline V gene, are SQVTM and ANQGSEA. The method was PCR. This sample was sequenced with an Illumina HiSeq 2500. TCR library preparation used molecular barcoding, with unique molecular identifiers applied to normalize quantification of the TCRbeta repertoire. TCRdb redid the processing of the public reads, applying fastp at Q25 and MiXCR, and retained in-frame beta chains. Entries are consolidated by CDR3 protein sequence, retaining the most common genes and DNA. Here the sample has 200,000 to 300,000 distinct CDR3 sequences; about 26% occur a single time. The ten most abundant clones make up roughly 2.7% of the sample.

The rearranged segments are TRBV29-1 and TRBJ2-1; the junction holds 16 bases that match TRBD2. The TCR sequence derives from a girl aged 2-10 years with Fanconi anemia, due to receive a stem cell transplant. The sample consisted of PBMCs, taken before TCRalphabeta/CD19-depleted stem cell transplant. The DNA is TGCAGCGACTCGGGACTAGCGGGGGGGCCGTCCTACAATGAGCAGTTCTTC. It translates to CSDSGLAGGPSYNEQFF.